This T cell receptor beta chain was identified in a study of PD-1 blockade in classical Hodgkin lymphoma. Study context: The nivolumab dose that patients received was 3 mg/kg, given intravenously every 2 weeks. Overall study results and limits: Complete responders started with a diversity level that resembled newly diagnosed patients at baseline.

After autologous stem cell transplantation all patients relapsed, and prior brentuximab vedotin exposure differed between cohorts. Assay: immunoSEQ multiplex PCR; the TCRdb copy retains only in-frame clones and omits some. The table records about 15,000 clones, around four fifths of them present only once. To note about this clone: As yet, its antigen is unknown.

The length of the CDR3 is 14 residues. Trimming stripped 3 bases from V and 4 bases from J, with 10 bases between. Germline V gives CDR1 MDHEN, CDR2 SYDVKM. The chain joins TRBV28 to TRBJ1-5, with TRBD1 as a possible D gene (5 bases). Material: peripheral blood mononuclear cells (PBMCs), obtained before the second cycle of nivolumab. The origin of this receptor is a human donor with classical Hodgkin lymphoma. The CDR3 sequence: CASSLRQTNQPQHF. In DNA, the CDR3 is TGTGCCAGCAGTTTGAGACAGACTAATCAGCCCCAGCATTTT.